Below are 30 T cell receptor beta chains sequenced from a single sample in a study of T cell responses to AZD1222 COVID-19 vaccine. Sequenced by immunoSEQ multiplex PCR; TCRdb stores in-frame clones only, minus some. This table holds 140,000 to 150,000 clones, 89% found once. This material consisted of peripheral blood, taken on day 0 of AZD1222 vaccination. The receptors originated from an adult in good health.

The chain's CDR3 is CAASGPNYGYTF. The CDR3 DNA reads as TGTGCCGCCTCGGGTCCTAACTATGGCTACACCTTC. This chain links TRBV10-3 with TRBJ1-2; D unclear. Between the trimmed V and J ends, which lost 11 bases and 0 bases, there was a span of 10 bases. Germline V CDR1 and CDR2: ENHRY, SYGVKD. The CDR3 covers 12 residues.

To note about this clone: At the DNA level, this CDR3 is encoded by other sequences in the same sample as well. The chain carries TRBV18 and TRBJ1-4; perhaps TRBD1 as D (5 bases). CDR3 length equals 14 residues. Germline loops: CDR1 KGHSH, CDR2 LQKENI. Trimming took off 0 bases at V and 7 bases at J, with 9 bases between the two ends. The CDR3 sequence is CASSPPGDSEKLFF. The CDR3 DNA is TGTGCCAGCTCACCACCGGGGGATAGTGAAAAACTGTTTTTT.

V is TRBV10-3 and J is TRBJ2-7; TRBD2 might be the D (6 bases). The V end was cut by 6 bases, the J end by 6 bases, with 15 bases between. CDR3 size: 13 residues. Germline V CDR1 and CDR2: ENHRY, SYGVKD. CDR3 loop: CAISLGLRGEQYF. DNA for the CDR3: TGTGCCATCAGCCTCGGACTACGGGGCGAGCAGTACTTC.

This clone was found a few times. The chain combines TRBV6-1 with TRBJ2-6; no clear D gene. Trimming took off 4 bases at V and 0 bases at J, with 10 bases between the two ends. There are 16 residues in the CDR3. Germline V CDR1 and CDR2: MNHNS, SASEGT. CDR3 loop: CASSALSLSGANVLTF. CDR3 nucleotide sequence: TGTGCCAGCAGTGCTTTGAGCCTCTCTGGGGCCAACGTCCTGACTTTC.

The chain recombines TRBV6-2 or TRBV6-3 with TRBJ2-4, with 10 bases fitting TRBD2. With V trimmed by 6 bases and J by 1 base, 3 bases remained unmatched. The CDR3 contains 15 residues. Germline V lookup: CDR1 MNHEY, CDR2 SVGEGT. As DNA, the CDR3 is TGTGCCAGCAGCCGAGCGGGAGGGGCCAAAAACATTCAGTACTTC. Translation gives CASSRAGGAKNIQYF.

This chain joins TRBV6-5 and TRBJ1-5; D perhaps matches TRBD1 (5 bases). Germline V gene data show CDR1 as MNHEY and CDR2 as SVGAGI. The CDR3 spans 14 residues. Trimming cost V 5 bases and J 1 base, with 9 bases left between them. CDR3 coding DNA: TGTGCCAGCAGTCGGGACGGCAGCAATCAGCCCCAGCATTTT. Translated, it gives CASSRDGSNQPQHF.

The chain couples TRBV7-9 to TRBJ1-2, with D hard to call. Germline-derived CDR1 and CDR2 are SEHNR and FQNEAQ (reference sequence). CDR3 length equals 13 residues. With 4 bases removed from V and 8 bases from J, the gap between germline ends came to 14 bases. DNA of the CDR3: TGTGCCAGCAGCTCCGGCAGCCTGGGGGGCTACACCTTC. This translates into CASSSGSLGGYTF.

The chain links TRBV21-1 to TRBJ2-3; TRBD1 is taken as the D call from the table, unchecked against the DNA. TRBV21-1 is given as a pseudogene. The CDR3 totals 15 residues. The CDR3 spells CASSKRPEQPDTQYF. CDR3 in DNA: TGTGCCAGCAGCAAAAGGCCGGAACAGCCAGATACGCAGTATTTT.

The rearrangement links TRBV7-9 to TRBJ1-1; D is perhaps TRBD1 (5 bases). Germline-derived CDR1 and CDR2 are SEHNR and FQNEAQ (reference sequence). Trimming took off 5 bases at V and 1 base at J, with 17 bases between the two ends. The CDR3 consists of 16 residues. The CDR3 DNA reads as TGTGCCAGCAGCCCACGACAGCTGACTCGGAACACTGAAGCTTTCTTT. Amino acids: CASSPRQLTRNTEAFF. Full variable domain (rest looked up from reference TRBV7-9 and TRBJ1-1): DTGVSQNPRHKITKRGQNVTFRCDPISEHNRLYWYRQTLGQGPEFLTYFQNEAQLEKSRLLSDRFSAERPKGSFSTLEIQRTEQGDSAMYLCASSPRQLTRNTEAFFGQGTRLTVV.

V gene TRBV5-4 combines with J gene TRBJ2-7; TRBD1 matches 7 bases. The CDR3 runs 15 residues. CDR1 and CDR2 from the germline V gene are SGHNT and YYREEE (reference sequence). V gave up 3 bases and J gave up 3 bases; unmatched junction bases: 9. CDR3 DNA: TGTGCCAGCAGCTACGGGGTAGGGGGCAACTACGAGCAGTACTTC. Its translation is CASSYGVGGNYEQYF. Together with reference TRBV5-4 and TRBJ2-7, the CDR3 gives the full variable domain: ETGVTQSPTHLIKTRGQQVTLRCSSQSGHNTVSWYQQALGQGPQFIFQYYREEENGRGNFPPRFSGLQFPNYSSELNVNALELDDSALYLCASSYGVGGNYEQYFGPGTRLTVT.

V is TRBV15 and J is TRBJ2-1, with 7 bases matching TRBD2. Per the germline V gene, CDR1 is LNHNV and CDR2 is YYDKDF (reference sequence). Trimming at V came to 3 bases and at J to 5 bases, leaving 7 bases not matched to a gene. This CDR3 has 15 residues. CDR3 sequence reads: CATSRRSGTHNEQFF. The CDR3 coding sequence is TGTGCCACCAGCAGGAGAAGCGGGACCCACAATGAGCAGTTCTTC.

The rearrangement links TRBV2 to TRBJ2-7, with D possibly being TRBD2 (6 bases). V gave up 2 bases and J gave up 5 bases, with 13 bases separating them. The CDR3 has 14 residues. CDR1 is SNHLY, CDR2 FYNNEI, per germline. The CDR3 nucleotides read TGTGCCAGCAGTGAATTACTAGCTGAGAACGAGCAGTACTTC. Translated, it gives CASSELLAENEQYF.

The V call is TRBV6-2 or TRBV6-3, the J call TRBJ1-2, with 9 positions matching TRBD1. Trimming removed 5 bases from V and 4 bases from J; junction bases left unmatched: 8. The CDR3 consists of 15 residues. Germline V gene lookup returns CDR1 MNHEY and CDR2 SVGEGT. DNA for the CDR3: TGTGCCAGCAGTCTCCCCGGGACAGGGAGCTATGGCTACACCTTC. Encoded protein: CASSLPGTGSYGYTF.

V gene TRBV9 combines with J gene TRBJ1-3, with a tentative D call TRBD1 (5 bases). The CDR3 consists of 13 residues. Germline CDR1 is SGDLS and CDR2 is YYNGEE. Trimming took 3 bases from V and 2 from J, leaving 6 bases between them. The chain's CDR3 is CASSAGTGNTIYF. CDR3 in DNA: TGTGCCAGCAGCGCAGGGACTGGAAACACCATATATTTT.

This chain uses TRBV5-1 with TRBJ1-1; no definite D call. The CDR3 sequence is 13 residues long. Germline CDR1 is SGHRS and CDR2 is YFSETQ. The V gene lost 2 bases and the J gene lost 1 base, with 6 bases spanning the gap. The CDR3 DNA sequence: TGCGCCAGCAGCTTACAGACGAACACTGAAGCTTTCTTT. Translating it yields CASSLQTNTEAFF. Full variable domain (remainder filled in from reference TRBV5-1 and TRBJ1-1): KAGVTQTPRYLIKTRGQQVTLSCSPISGHRSVSWYQQTPGQGLQFLFEYFSETQRNKGNFPGRFSGRQFSNSRSEMNVSTLELGDSALYLCASSLQTNTEAFFGQGTRLTVV.

J is TRBJ2-1 and V is TRBV4-1; D may be TRBD1 (6 bases). The CDR3 runs to 16 residues. Germline-derived CDR1 and CDR2 are MGHRA and YSYEKL. The germline V and J ends were trimmed by 1 base and 6 bases, with 16 bases remaining between them. The CDR3 nucleotides read TGCGCCAGCAGCCAAGTTCATACCAAAGGGGGCAATGAGCAGTTCTTC. It yields the protein CASSQVHTKGGNEQFF.

The chain carries TRBV6-5 and TRBJ1-2, with D perhaps matching TRBD1 (5 bases). CDR1 is MNHEY and CDR2 is SVGAGI in the germline V gene. V lost 7 bases to trimming and J lost 6 bases, with 15 bases between them. This CDR3 region has 13 residues. The CDR3 region is CASTRGQVHGYTF. Written as DNA, the CDR3 is TGTGCCAGCACACGGGGCCAGGTCCATGGCTACACCTTC.

This chain links TRBV30 with TRBJ2-7; possibly TRBD1 for D (5 bases). The CDR3 is 13 amino acids. With 2 bases removed from V and 12 bases from J, the gap between germline ends came to 20 bases. From germline, CDR1 is GTSNPN and CDR2 SVGIG (reference sequence). This chain's CDR3 is CAWSLTQGLGRYF. CDR3 DNA sequence: TGTGCCTGGAGTCTCACGCAGGGTTTGGGTCGGTACTTC.

V usage is TRBV7-2 and J usage is TRBJ2-5, with 8 nucleotides matching TRBD1. Germline V gene lookup returns CDR1 SGHTA and CDR2 FQGNSA. J was trimmed by 4 bases and V by 1 base; bases with no gene match: 2. The CDR3 runs to 14 residues. CDR3 DNA: TGTGCCAGCAGCTTAGGACAGGGGTCAGAGACCCAGTACTTC. Protein product: CASSLGQGSETQYF.

The chain has TRBV4-2 and TRBJ1-4; 10 nucleotides match TRBD1. This CDR3 region has 16 residues. V lost 0 bases to trimming and J lost 7 bases; unmatched junction nucleotides: 5. Germline V lookup: CDR1 LGHNA, CDR2 YNFKEQ. The CDR3, as DNA: TGTGCCAGCAGCCAAGAGAACGGACAGGGGGGTGAAAAACTGTTTTTT. It translates to CASSQENGQGGEKLFF.

J is TRBJ1-1 and V is TRBV5-5; no clear D. This CDR3 has 14 amino acids. Germline CDR1 is SGHKS and CDR2 is YYEKEE (reference sequence). Trimming removed 3 bases at V and 7 bases at J, with 16 bases between. CDR3 in amino acids: CASSSPGRTSEAFF. The CDR3 DNA follows: TGTGCCAGCAGCTCTCCGGGGAGAACAAGTGAAGCTTTCTTT.

The chain is built from TRBV11-2 and TRBJ1-5; D is undetermined. V was trimmed by 2 bases and J by 3 bases, leaving 11 bases between them. The CDR3 extends over 15 amino acids. Germline values: CDR1 SGHAT, CDR2 FQNNGV. The CDR3 bases are TGTGCCAGCAGCTTACAAGGGTACTACAATCAGCCCCAGCATTTT. Protein sequence: CASSLQGYYNQPQHF. Full variable domain (rest looked up from reference TRBV11-2 and TRBJ1-5): EAGVAQSPRYKIIEKRQSVAFWCNPISGHATLYWYQQILGQGPKLLIQFQNNGVVDDSQLPKDRFSAERLKGVDSTLKIQPAKLEDSAVYLCASSLQGYYNQPQHFGDGTRLSIL.

Details on this clone: The same CDR3 also results from other DNA sequences found in this sample. V usage is TRBV7-2 and J usage is TRBJ2-3; D gene ambiguous. Germline CDR1 is SGHTA and CDR2 is FQGNSA. The germline V and J ends were trimmed by 5 bases and 0 bases, with 12 bases remaining between them. The CDR3 runs to 15 residues. The CDR3 loop reads CASSLTGSSTDTQYF. The CDR3 DNA reads TGTGCCAGCAGCCTCACCGGGTCGAGCACAGATACGCAGTATTTT.

The V and J genes are TRBV5-1 and TRBJ2-1, with D possibly TRBD2 on 5 matching bases. This CDR3 is 15 amino acids long. Germline CDR1 is SGHRS and CDR2 is YFSETQ. V lost 6 bases and J 0 bases, leaving 13 bases between the germline ends. The CDR3 DNA follows: TGCGCCAGCACTCCCCGGGGTGGCTCCTACAATGAGCAGTTCTTC. It is translated as CASTPRGGSYNEQFF.

The chain couples TRBV7-6 to TRBJ2-3, with D unclear. V was clipped by 2 bases and J by 0 bases, with 15 bases between them. CDR1 SGHVS and CDR2 FNYEAQ come from the germline V gene. This CDR3 region has 17 residues. The CDR3 DNA sequence: TGTGCCAGCAGCTTATCTCCCCCTCCTTTTAGCACAGATACGCAGTATTTT. Its translation: CASSLSPPPFSTDTQYF.

J is TRBJ1-2 and V is TRBV7-2, with D perhaps TRBD1 (5 bases). The length of the CDR3 is 14 residues. Germline CDR1 reads SGHTA; CDR2 reads FQGNSA. V lost 2 bases and J 4 bases, leaving 11 bases between the germline ends. The CDR3 nucleotides are TGTGCCAGCAGCTTATACCCGGGGCTCTATGGCTACACCTTC. Amino acids: CASSLYPGLYGYTF.

The chain couples TRBV4-1 to TRBJ1-3; the match to TRBD1 covers 8 bases. The length of the CDR3 is 17 residues. Germline CDR1 and CDR2: MGHRA and YSYEKL. Trimming removed 1 base from V and 4 bases from J; junction bases left unmatched: 9. CDR3 sequence (DNA): TGCGCCAGCAGCCAAGGTCCCCAGGGGGCTGCGGGAAACACCATATATTTT. Translating it yields CASSQGPQGAAGNTIYF.

The chain joins TRBV10-3 to TRBJ2-7, with no clear D. The CDR3 runs to 11 residues. CDR1 and CDR2 (germline): ENHRY, SYGVKD. The ends were cut back, 3 bases at V and 7 bases at J, with 7 bases in the middle. The DNA for the CDR3 is TGTGCCATCAGTGACCTTTGGGAGCAGTACTTC. As protein: CAISDLWEQYF.

The chain uses TRBV5-4 and TRBJ2-2; 12 bases agree with TRBD2. Germline values: CDR1 SGHNT, CDR2 YYREEE (reference sequence). The junction had 5 bases not matched to a gene; V was cut back by 5 bases and J by 0 bases. The CDR3 length is 17 residues. CDR3 amino acids: CASRSGTSGPNTGELFF. The CDR3, as DNA: TGTGCCAGCAGATCCGGGACTAGCGGGCCGAACACCGGGGAGCTGTTTTTT.

The chain employs TRBV28 and TRBJ2-7, with TRBD2 matching over 7 bases. J lost 0 bases, V lost 4 bases, and 6 bases had no gene match. The V gene's germline CDR1 is MDHEN and CDR2 SYDVKM. The CDR3 consists of 15 residues. CDR3 in DNA: TGTGCCAGCAGTTCACCTAGCGGCGGCTCCTACGAGCAGTACTTC. It is translated as CASSSPSGGSYEQYF. Together with reference TRBV28 and TRBJ2-7, the CDR3 gives the full variable domain: DVKVTQSSRYLVKRTGEKVFLECVQDMDHENMFWYRQDPGLGLRLIYFSYDVKMKEKGDIPEGYSVSREKKERFSLILESASTNQTSMYLCASSSPSGGSYEQYFGPGTRLTVT.